This TCR beta chain is drawn from a study of blood T cell repertoires in COVID-19 (dated by TCRdb to the early 2020s). For context, the study as a whole: Samples from collaborators originated in the United States, Italy and Spain and spanned both the acute and convalescent phases of COVID-19. Where HLA class I and class II types were available, the types were taken from metadata supplied by the sample provider, not from assay-based typing. A freely available public database, intended as a resource for researchers studying the immune response to SARS-CoV-2, is where the repertoires were released. Subjects who had been exposed to COVID-19, were actively infected with it, or had recovered from it provided the deeply sampled blood TCRbeta repertoires that made up the dataset. Samples came from the ongoing ImmuneRACE study (first 160 participants) plus 1,254 subjects from 6 global collaborators. The sample metadata nearly always contained a de-identified subject ID, COVID-19 status, age in years and sex. The prospective study material was composed of cDNA or gDNA derived from T cells, B-cell-depleted T cells, or PBMCs.

Participants in the prospective study were enrolled through a virtual design, were aged roughly 18 to 100 years, and lived in 24 United States geographic areas. In the prospective study, cohorts were assigned on the basis of participant-reported clinical history obtained from a screening survey and a study questionnaire. In the prospective study, mobile phlebotomists collected whole blood, serum and a nasopharyngeal or oropharyngeal swab from each participant. Participants in the prospective study had the option to provide additional blood draws and questionnaires over a roughly 2-month period. Prospective study blood samples were shipped either frozen or at room temperature before DNA extraction. The immunoSEQ Assay, a bias-controlled multiplex PCR, was used to amplify TCRbeta CDR3 regions from genomic DNA. Per the original workflow: The number of nucleated cells in each sample was estimated from the amplification of reference gene primers within the assay. To quantify the absolute abundance of each unique TCRbeta CDR3 rearrangement, sequence reads were collapsed and filtered. For each sample, productive Simpson clonality was calculated as the square root of Simpson's diversity index over productive rearrangements. As stored in TCRdb, this immuneACCESS dataset retains in-frame rearrangements with V and J assigned. A fraction of the clones does not appear; measured against another copy, unresolved V genes explain less than half of the discrepancy, and the remainder lacks a known reason. From that table come the V and J calls and clone size; the DNA was used to work out D and trimming. Across this sample there are 470,000 or so clones, with around 90% seen only once. The ten largest make up over 1.5% of the sample.

Inclusive of the bounding cysteine and phenylalanine, the CDR3 is 16 residues long. The entry retains the CDR3 DNA only, 48 bases that are in frame from base 1. Per the germline V gene (reference sequence), SGHNT is the CDR1 and YYREEE is the CDR2. V loses 0 bases, J loses 2 bases, and the germline ends lie 11 bases apart. What the authors observed across the whole study: The quantity of clinical and demographic metadata differed by source and by participant and was supplied without curation.

This clone was seen a few times. Its antigen target is currently unknown. Base quality data are lacking; no much larger clone is found one base away. Sequencing was performed on PBMCs or T cells enriched from blood (not recorded which). This TCR derives from a woman aged 18-30 years with acute COVID-19. The V gene is TRBV5-4 and the J gene is TRBJ1-4; the D gene is perhaps TRBD1, from 6 matching bases. CDR3 reads: CASSLGGGRTNEKLFF. In nucleotide form, the sequence is TGTGCCAGCAGCTTGGGGGGGGGCCGGACTAATGAAAAACTGTTTTTT.